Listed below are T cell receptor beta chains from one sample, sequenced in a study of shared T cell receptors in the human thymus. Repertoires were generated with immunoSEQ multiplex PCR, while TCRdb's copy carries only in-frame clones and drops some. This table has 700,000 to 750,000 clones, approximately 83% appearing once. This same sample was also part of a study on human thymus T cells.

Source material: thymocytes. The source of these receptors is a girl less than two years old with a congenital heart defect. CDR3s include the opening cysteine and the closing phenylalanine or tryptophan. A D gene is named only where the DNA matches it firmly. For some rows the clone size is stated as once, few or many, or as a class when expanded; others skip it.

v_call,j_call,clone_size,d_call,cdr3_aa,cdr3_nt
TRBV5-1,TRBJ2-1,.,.,CASSSLESSYNEQFF,TGCGCCAGCAGCTCATTAGAGAGCTCCTACAATGAGCAGTTCTTC
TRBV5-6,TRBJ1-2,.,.,CASRPNSSNYGYTF,TGTGCCAGCAGGCCAAACAGCTCTAACTATGGCTACACCTTC
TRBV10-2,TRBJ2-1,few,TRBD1,CASSRTGELVDEQFF,TGCGCCAGCAGCCGGACAGGGGAATTAGTAGATGAGCAGTTCTTC
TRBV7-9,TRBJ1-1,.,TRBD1,CASSSKGSVQGDTEAFF,TGTGCCAGCAGCTCAAAAGGGTCGGTGCAGGGGGACACTGAAGCTTTCTTT
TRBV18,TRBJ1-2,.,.,CASSPPPGHLNYGYTF,TGTGCCAGCTCACCACCGCCCGGACACCTTAACTATGGCTACACCTTC
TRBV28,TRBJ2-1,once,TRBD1,CASSIEHGTVLHEQFF,TGTGCCAGCAGTATCGAGCACGGGACAGTGTTGCATGAGCAGTTCTTC
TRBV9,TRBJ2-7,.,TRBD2,CASSVGDGLAGVLHF,TGTGCCAGCAGCGTCGGGGATGGACTAGCGGGGGTTTTGCACTTC
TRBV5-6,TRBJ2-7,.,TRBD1,CASSLQRDRNYEQYF,TGTGCCAGCAGCCTCCAACGGGACAGAAACTACGAGCAGTACTTC
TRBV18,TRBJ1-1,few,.,CASSPRMALDTEAFF,TGTGCCAGCTCACCCAGGATGGCTCTGGACACTGAAGCTTTCTTT
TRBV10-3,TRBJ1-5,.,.,CAISRGNNQPQHF,TGTGCCATCAGTAGGGGGAATAATCAGCCCCAGCATTTT
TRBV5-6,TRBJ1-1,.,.,CASSLASREKRAFF,TGTGCCAGCAGCTTGGCCTCGAGGGAGAAAAGAGCTTTCTTT
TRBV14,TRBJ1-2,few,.,CASSQEESSTGNPLNYGYTF,TGTGCCAGCAGCCAAGAGGAATCCAGCACAGGCAACCCCCTTAACTATGGCTACACCTTC
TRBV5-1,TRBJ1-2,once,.,CASTPHLGTGGYTF,TGCGCCAGCACACCTCACCTCGGTACAGGTGGCTACACCTTC
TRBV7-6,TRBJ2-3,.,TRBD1,CASSDRGGRAGDTQYF,TGTGCCAGCAGCGATAGAGGGGGCAGGGCGGGAGATACGCAGTATTTT
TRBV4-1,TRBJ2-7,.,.,CASSPRERIYEQYF,TGCGCCAGCAGCCCTCGGGAACGAATCTACGAGCAGTACTTC
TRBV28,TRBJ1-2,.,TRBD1,CASSWRGRLGFRNYGYTF,TGTGCCAGCAGTTGGAGGGGGCGTCTCGGGTTCCGAAACTATGGCTACACCTTC
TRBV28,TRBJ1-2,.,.,CASTRYSHGYTF,TGTGCCAGCACCCGTTACAGTCATGGCTACACCTTC
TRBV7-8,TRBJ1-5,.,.,CASSLTQGWGNQPQHF,TGTGCCAGCAGCTTAACTCAGGGATGGGGCAATCAGCCCCAGCATTTT
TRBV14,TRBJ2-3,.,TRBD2,CASSQEASGVPRGYHF,TGTGCCAGCAGCCAAGAGGCTAGCGGGGTCCCCCGTGGCTATCATTTT
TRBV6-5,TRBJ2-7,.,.,CASSSNRTQSYEQYF,TGTGCCAGCAGTAGCAACAGGACCCAATCCTACGAGCAGTACTTC
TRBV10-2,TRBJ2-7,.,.,CASSERTTRSSYEQYF,TGCGCCAGCAGTGAGCGGACGACTAGGAGCTCCTACGAGCAGTACTTC
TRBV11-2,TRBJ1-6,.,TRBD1,CASSPFGGTGFNSPLHF,TGTGCCAGCAGCCCCTTCGGGGGGACAGGGTTTAATTCACCCCTCCACTTT
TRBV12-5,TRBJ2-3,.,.,CASGGPTQYF,TGTGCTAGTGGGGGCCCTACGCAGTATTTT
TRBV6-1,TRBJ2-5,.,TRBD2,CASSELPMGLAGGSEETQYF,TGTGCCAGCAGTGAATTACCGATGGGATTAGCGGGGGGATCAGAAGAGACCCAGTACTTC
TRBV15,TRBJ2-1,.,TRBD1,CATSRDRQGRRFF,TGTGCCACCAGCAGAGATAGACAGGGGAGGCGGTTCTTC
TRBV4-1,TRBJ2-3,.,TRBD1,CASSQITTGGIPDTQYF,TGCGCCAGCAGCCAGATTACGACAGGGGGGATTCCAGATACGCAGTATTTT
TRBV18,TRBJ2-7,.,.,CASSPRPGTYEQYF,TGTGCCAGCTCACCACGCCCAGGGACCTACGAGCAGTACTTC
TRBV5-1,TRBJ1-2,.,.,CASSLLTNYGYTF,TGCGCCAGCAGCTTGTTAACTAACTATGGCTACACCTTC
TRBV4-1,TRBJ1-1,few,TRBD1,CASSQDRLRGTEAFF,TGCGCCAGCAGCCAGGACAGGCTCCGGGGCACTGAAGCTTTCTTT
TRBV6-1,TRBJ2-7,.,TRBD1,CASTPSDRERYEQYF,TGTGCCAGCACCCCTTCGGACAGGGAGCGGTACGAGCAGTACTTC
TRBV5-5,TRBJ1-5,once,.,CASSLAPRQPQHF,TGTGCCAGCAGTCTCGCCCCGCGTCAGCCCCAGCATTTT
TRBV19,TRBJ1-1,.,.,CASSDTNPSISIAPQAGAFF,TGTGCCAGTAGTGATACAAACCCTTCCATTTCGATCGCCCCGCAAGCCGGGGCTTTCTTT
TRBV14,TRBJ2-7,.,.,CASSQSRGRSYEQYF,TGTGCCAGCAGCCAGAGCAGGGGCCGCTCCTACGAGCAGTACTTC
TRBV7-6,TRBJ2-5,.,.,CASSLVQSGETQYF,TGTGCCAGCAGCTTAGTCCAGAGCGGAGAGACCCAGTACTTC
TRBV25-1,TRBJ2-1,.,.,CASSEPYGGPRVNEQFF,TGTGCCAGCAGTGAACCCTACGGGGGGCCCCGAGTCAATGAGCAGTTCTTC
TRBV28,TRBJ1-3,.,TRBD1,CASSLCHRGYGNTIYF,TGTGCCAGCAGTTTATGCCACAGGGGATACGGAAACACCATATATTTT
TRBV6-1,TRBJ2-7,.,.,CASSNRDQNYEQYF,TGTGCCAGCAGTAACAGAGACCAGAACTACGAGCAGTACTTC
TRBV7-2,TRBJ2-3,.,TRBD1,CASSALTGTTDTQYF,TGTGCCAGCAGCGCCTTGACAGGGACCACAGATACGCAGTATTTT
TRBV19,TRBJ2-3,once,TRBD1,CASSLGQGSFTDTQYF,TGTGCCAGTAGTTTAGGACAGGGGAGTTTCACAGATACGCAGTATTTT
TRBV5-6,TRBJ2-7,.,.,CASSRCCLARAYEQYF,TGTGCCAGCAGCCGTTGCTGTTTGGCGCGGGCCTACGAGCAGTACTTC
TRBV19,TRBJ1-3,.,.,CASSLSGSFGNTIYF,TGTGCCAGTAGTCTGTCCGGGTCTTTTGGAAACACCATATATTTT
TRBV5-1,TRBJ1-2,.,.,CASSLGGLGYTF,TGCGCCAGCAGCTTGGGGGGACTTGGCTACACCTTC
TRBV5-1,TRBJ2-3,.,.,CASSPGTPLVHTDTQYF,TGCGCCAGCAGCCCCGGGACTCCACTAGTCCACACAGATACGCAGTATTTT
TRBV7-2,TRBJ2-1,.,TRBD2,CASSLGVREPPSGGQFF,TGTGCCAGCAGCTTAGGGGTCCGGGAGCCGCCTTCGGGAGGCCAGTTCTTC
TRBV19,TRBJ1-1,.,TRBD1,CASSSVGQVNTEAFF,TGTGCCAGTAGTAGCGTGGGACAGGTGAACACTGAAGCTTTCTTT
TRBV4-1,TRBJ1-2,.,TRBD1,CASSYRTGKDYGYTF,TGCGCCAGCAGCTATAGGACAGGGAAGGACTATGGCTACACCTTC
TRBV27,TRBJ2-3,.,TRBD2,CASSLGTSGGLLGDTQYF,TGTGCCAGCAGTCTTGGGACTAGCGGGGGCCTGTTGGGGGATACGCAGTATTTT
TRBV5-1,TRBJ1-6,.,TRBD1,CASSFQGVGSPLHF,TGCGCCAGCAGCTTCCAGGGGGTTGGGTCACCCCTCCACTTT
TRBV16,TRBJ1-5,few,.,CASSPSGYRVGSNQPQHF,TGTGCCAGCAGCCCATCCGGATACAGGGTAGGCAGCAATCAGCCCCAGCATTTT
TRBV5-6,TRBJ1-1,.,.,CASSWGRTATEAFF,TGTGCCAGCAGCTGGGGGCGGACAGCAACTGAAGCTTTCTTT
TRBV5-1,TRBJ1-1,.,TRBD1,CASSLGYIGQGAQGTEAFF,TGCGCCAGCAGCTTGGGGTATATAGGACAGGGGGCGCAGGGGACTGAAGCTTTCTTT
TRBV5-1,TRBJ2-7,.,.,CAGFRTHNSYEQYF,TGCGCCGGATTTCGGACACATAACTCCTACGAGCAGTACTTC
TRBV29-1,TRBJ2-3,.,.,CSVTRQLGLTDTQYF,TGCAGCGTTACCCGACAGCTCGGGCTCACAGATACGCAGTATTTT